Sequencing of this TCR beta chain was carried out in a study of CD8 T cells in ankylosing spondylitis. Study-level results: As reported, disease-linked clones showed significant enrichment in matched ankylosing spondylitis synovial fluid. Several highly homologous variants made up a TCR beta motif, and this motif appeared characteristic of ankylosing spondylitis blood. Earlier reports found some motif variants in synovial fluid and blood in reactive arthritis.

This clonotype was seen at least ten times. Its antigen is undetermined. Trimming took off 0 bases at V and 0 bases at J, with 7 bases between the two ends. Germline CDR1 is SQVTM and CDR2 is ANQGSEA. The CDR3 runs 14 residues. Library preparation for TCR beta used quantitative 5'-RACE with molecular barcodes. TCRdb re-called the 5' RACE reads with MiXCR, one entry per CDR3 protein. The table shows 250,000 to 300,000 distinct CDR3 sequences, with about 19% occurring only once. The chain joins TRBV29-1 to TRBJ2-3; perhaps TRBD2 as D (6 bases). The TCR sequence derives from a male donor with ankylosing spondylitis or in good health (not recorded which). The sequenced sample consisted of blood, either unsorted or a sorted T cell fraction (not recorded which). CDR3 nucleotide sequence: TGCAGCGTTGAAGACCGGGGGAGCACAGATACGCAGTATTTT. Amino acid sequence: CSVEDRGSTDTQYF.